This is a list of T cell receptor beta chains from one sample in a study of tumor-infiltrating lymphocytes in oesophageal squamous cell carcinoma. One entry per CDR3 protein, called by TCRdb with MiXCR from the PCR reads. The profile shows 7,100 or so distinct CDR3 sequences, 15% to 18% of them singletons. Sequencing was done on a sample of blood. These receptors were taken from a male donor with esophageal squamous cell carcinoma. Both conserved end residues are part of each CDR3. A D gene is named only where the DNA matches it firmly. The size of a clone is reported for some rows only, either as once, few or many, or as a class for expanded clones.

V gene	D gene	clone size	J gene	CDR3 protein	CDR3 DNA
TRBV12-3/TRBV12-4	-	hyperexpanded	TRBJ1-1	CASSLGMGLQESSTEAFF	TGTGCCAGCAGTTTAGGGATGGGGCTTCAGGAGTCGAGCACTGAAGCTTTCTTT
TRBV5-1	-	few	TRBJ1-2	CASSLGGAYGYTF	TGCGCCAGCAGCCTAGGGGGTGCGTATGGCTACACCTTC
TRBV7-9	TRBD1	medium-sized	TRBJ1-2	CAGQQGAGGYTF	TGTGCCGGACAACAGGGGGCCGGTGGCTACACCTTC
TRBV6-1	-	medium-sized	TRBJ2-3	CASSEGQTDTQYF	TGTGCCAGCAGTGAAGGGCAAACTGATACGCAGTATTTT
TRBV5-5	-	many	TRBJ2-2	CASSLEGAGPGELFF	TGTGCCAGCAGCCTGGAAGGGGCCGGGCCCGGGGAGCTGTTTTTT
TRBV27	TRBD1	many	TRBJ2-7	CASSLRQGWSYEQYF	TGTGCCAGCAGTCTCCGACAGGGTTGGAGCTACGAGCAGTACTTC
TRBV19	-	-	TRBJ2-5	CASSIFVQEYNEQYF	-
TRBV6-6	-	many	TRBJ2-7	CASSYSQPSEEYF	TGTGCCAGCAGTTACTCCCAACCGAGCGAGGAGTACTTC
TRBV6-1	-	few	TRBJ1-3	CASSSTGYGNTIYF	TGTGCCAGCAGTTCCACGGGCTATGGAAACACCATATATTTT
TRBV12-3/TRBV12-4	-	few	TRBJ1-2	CASSPRAAGYTF	TGTGCCAGCAGTCCCCGAGCGGCGGGCTACACCTTC
TRBV6-1	-	few	TRBJ1-2	CASSHGLGANYGYTF	TGTGCCAGCAGTCACGGACTCGGGGCTAACTATGGCTACACCTTC
TRBV7-2	TRBD1	many	TRBJ1-2	CASSSPGQFWGYTF	TGTGCCAGCAGTTCCCCGGGACAGTTTTGGGGCTACACCTTC
TRBV5-1	TRBD1	many	TRBJ1-4	CASTQFRGPNEKLFF	TGCGCCAGCACCCAATTCAGGGGGCCTAATGAAAAACTGTTTTTT
TRBV10-1	-	medium-sized	TRBJ2-1	CASSKGPSNEQFF	TGCGCCAGCAGTAAGGGGCCGTCCAATGAGCAGTTCTTC
TRBV19	TRBD1	-	TRBJ2-7	CASSDRGGENEQYF	TGTGCCAGTAGCGACAGGGGAGGTGAAAATGAGCAGTACTTC
TRBV6-2/TRBV6-3	-	many	TRBJ1-2	CASSYPGLVYGYTF	TGTGCCAGCAGTTATCCCGGCCTTGTCTATGGCTACACCTTC
TRBV4-3	-	few	TRBJ1-1	CASSQVSRQGGEAFF	TGCGCCAGCAGCCAAGTCAGTCGGCAGGGCGGTGAAGCTTTCTTT
TRBV6-1	TRBD2	many	TRBJ2-6	CASSYWVAGGVIWANVLTF	TGTGCCAGCAGTTATTGGGTAGCGGGGGGTGTGATCTGGGCCAACGTCCTGACTTTC
TRBV7-2	-	large	TRBJ2-3	CASSLESGRATDTQYF	TGTGCCAGCAGCTTAGAGTCTGGCAGGGCGACAGATACGCAGTATTTT
TRBV7-9	TRBD1	medium-sized	TRBJ2-4	CASSPRGGQGANIQYF	TGTGCCAGCAGCCCCCGCGGGGGACAGGGGGCCAACATTCAGTACTTC
TRBV7-9	-	large	TRBJ2-1	CASSLTTGRSYNEQFF	TGTGCCAGCAGCTTAACGACAGGACGCTCCTACAATGAGCAGTTCTTC
TRBV7-9	-	medium-sized	TRBJ1-4	CASRTDSEKLFF	TGTGCCAGCAGGACGGACAGCGAAAAACTGTTTTTT
TRBV6-1	-	many	TRBJ1-1	CASTRGEGTEAFF	TGTGCCAGCACTCGGGGCGAGGGCACTGAAGCTTTCTTT
TRBV5-6	-	many	TRBJ1-1	CASRWEGAIHGNTEAFF	TGTGCCAGCAGATGGGAGGGTGCAATACACGGGAACACTGAAGCTTTCTTT
TRBV27	TRBD1	many	TRBJ2-7	CASSYTGGGDEQYF	TGTGCCAGCAGTTACACAGGGGGCGGGGACGAGCAGTACTTC
TRBV24-1	TRBD1	many	TRBJ2-1	CATSDRRQGPYNEQFF	TGTGCCACCAGTGACCGACGACAGGGCCCCTACAATGAGCAGTTCTTC
TRBV28	-	many	TRBJ2-7	CASSDLMGVPYEQYF	TGTGCCAGCAGTGACCTGATGGGGGTCCCCTACGAGCAGTACTTC
TRBV19	-	-	TRBJ1-3	CASSTDAGNTIYF	TGTGCCAGTAGTACCGACGCCGGAAACACCATATATTTT
TRBV5-6	-	many	TRBJ2-2	CASSSGTEDTGELFF	TGTGCCAGCAGCAGCGGGACAGAGGACACCGGGGAGCTGTTTTTT
TRBV6-6	TRBD2	medium-sized	TRBJ2-4	CASSYSRRGKRNIQYF	TGTGCCAGCAGTTACTCGAGGCGGGGGAAACGAAACATTCAGTACTTC
TRBV5-1	TRBD2	few	TRBJ2-7	CASSLGSGVAGEAYEQYF	TGCGCCAGCAGCTTGGGTAGCGGGGTCGCGGGGGAAGCCTACGAGCAGTACTTC
TRBV2	TRBD1	few	TRBJ2-2	CASRRTGGVGNTGELFF	TGTGCCAGCAGGAGGACAGGGGGCGTTGGGAACACCGGGGAGCTGTTTTTT
TRBV2	TRBD2	few	TRBJ2-2	CASTGTSGTYTGELFF	TGTGCCAGCACCGGGACTAGCGGGACCTACACCGGGGAGCTGTTTTTT
TRBV6-6	-	many	TRBJ1-1	CASSYAGAEAEAFF	TGTGCCAGCAGTTACGCCGGGGCGGAGGCTGAAGCTTTCTTT
TRBV6-1	TRBD1	many	TRBJ1-1	CASSNRDRALSTEAFF	TGTGCCAGCAGTAACCGGGACAGGGCGCTGAGCACTGAAGCTTTCTTT
TRBV18	-	many	TRBJ2-3	CASSADRYTDTQYF	TGTGCCAGCTCAGCGGACAGATACACAGATACGCAGTATTTT
TRBV5-4	-	many	TRBJ1-2	CASSPTGYGYTF	TGTGCCAGCAGCCCCACAGGGTACGGCTACACCTTC
TRBV12-3/TRBV12-4	TRBD1	large	TRBJ2-1	CASSPRGPRNEQFF	TGTGCCAGCAGTCCCAGGGGGCCGAGGAATGAGCAGTTCTTC
TRBV5-1	-	-	TRBJ1-1	CASSPRAGVNTEAFF	TGCGCCAGCAGCCCCCGGGCAGGAGTGAACACTGAAGCTTTCTTT
TRBV28	-	many	TRBJ2-2	CASSFAGRNTGELFF	TGTGCCAGCAGTTTTGCCGGTAGAAACACCGGGGAGCTGTTTTTT
TRBV19	-	few	TRBJ1-4	CASSPLTGGHEKLFF	TGTGCCAGTAGTCCCCTGACGGGAGGGCATGAAAAACTGTTTTTT
TRBV11-2	-	many	TRBJ1-6	CASSPVSSYNSPLHF	TGTGCCAGCAGCCCCGTTAGCTCCTATAATTCACCCCTCCACTTC
TRBV5-6	-	many	TRBJ2-6	CASSVTGLSNVLTF	TGTGCCAGCAGCGTAACAGGTCTCTCCAACGTCCTGACTTTC
TRBV19	TRBD1	few	TRBJ1-1	CASSKTGGRNYEAFF	TGTGCCAGTAGTAAGACAGGGGGAAGAAATTATGAAGCTTTCTTT
TRBV5-1	-	-	TRBJ1-6	CASSEKGSPLHF	TGCGCCAGCAGCGAAAAGGGCTCACCCCTCCACTTT
TRBV10-3	-	many	TRBJ1-1	CAISGVRGGLNTEAFF	TGTGCCATCAGTGGGGTTCGGGGGGGGCTTAACACTGAAGCTTTCTTT
TRBV18	-	many	TRBJ1-1	CASSEEGRTEAFF	TGTGCCAGCTCCGAGGAGGGTCGCACTGAAGCTTTCTTT
TRBV18	-	-	TRBJ2-5	CASSPMGMRETQYF	TGTGCCAGCTCACCAATGGGGATGCGGGAGACCCAGTACTTC
TRBV28	-	medium-sized	TRBJ2-1	CASSSGGADSYNEQFF	TGTGCCAGCAGTTCAGGAGGGGCCGACTCCTACAATGAGCAGTTCTTC
TRBV12-3/TRBV12-4	TRBD2	many	TRBJ2-2	CASNYRGGHTGELFF	TGTGCCAGCAATTACCGGGGGGGTCACACCGGGGAGCTGTTTTTT
TRBV14	-	-	TRBJ2-5	CASSQDYHNEQYF	TGTGCCAGCAGCCAAGATTACCACAATGAGCAGTACTTC
TRBV11-2	TRBD1	many	TRBJ1-2	CASSLDRGQGANTF	TGTGCCAGCAGCTTAGATCGAGGACAGGGGGCCAACACCTTC